Presented here are 5 T cell receptor beta chains from one specimen sequenced in a study of T-cell memory formation after mild COVID-19. Each CDR3 protein is one row after TCRdb ran MiXCR on the 5' RACE reads. The sample gives approximately 44,000 distinct CDR3 sequences, 7.3% of which show up once; 1.4% is in the top ten. The sequenced sample was PBMCs or a T cell subset sorted from them (not recorded which). The receptors come from a man between 18 and 35 years old who had mild COVID-19 (a few samples of this study predate the infection). Cell type and time point are not known.

This clonotype was detected once. The gene calls are TRBV19 and TRBJ1-1; D is uncertain. This CDR3 spans 16 amino acids. The V and J ends lost 0 bases and 0 bases respectively, with 11 bases between them. Germline values: CDR1 LNHDA, CDR2 SQIVND (reference sequence). The CDR3 loop is CASSIDRVTLNTEAFF. The CDR3 nucleotides are TGTGCCAGTAGTATAGATCGGGTGACCTTGAACACTGAAGCTTTCTTT.

This clonotype came up a few times. The chain links TRBV14 to TRBJ2-1; 8 positions agree with TRBD2. Germline V gene data show CDR1 as SGHDN and CDR2 as FVKESK. Trimming at V came to 1 base and at J to 4 bases, leaving 3 bases not matched to a gene. The CDR3 is 15 amino acids. The CDR3 is CASSQARGRYNEQFF. For the CDR3, the DNA is TGTGCCAGCAGCCAAGCGCGCGGGAGGTACAATGAGCAGTTCTTC.

This clonotype was observed many times. The V call is TRBV5-6, the J call TRBJ2-2, with unresolved D. The CDR3 is 13 amino acids. V was cut by 2 bases and J by 6 bases, with 8 bases left in between. CDR1 and CDR2 from the germline V gene are SGHDT and YYEEEE. CDR3 sequence: CASSFFTAGELFF. CDR3 nucleotides: TGTGCCAGCAGCTTTTTCACCGCCGGGGAGCTGTTTTTT.

A few counts support this clonotype. V usage is TRBV5-4 and J usage is TRBJ2-5; D is possibly TRBD2 (6 bases). The length of the CDR3 is 15 residues. Germline CDR1 is SGHNT and CDR2 is YYREEE (reference sequence). Trimming took 3 bases from V and 4 from J, leaving 16 bases between them. The CDR3 sequence: CASSSPGTPGETQYF. The DNA for the CDR3 is TGTGCCAGCAGCTCACCCGGGACTCCGGGAGAGACCCAGTACTTC.

The sample holds a few counts of this clonotype. The CDR3 protein is CSVEDRGQTLLTDTEAFF. The CDR3 DNA reads TGCAGCGTTGAAGATAGAGGACAGACACTCCTTACGGACACTGAAGCTTTCTTT. The V call is TRBV29-1, the J call TRBJ1-1; D possibly corresponds to TRBD1 (6 bases). Trimming pared 0 bases from V and 3 bases from J, leaving 23 bases between. CDR3 size: 18 residues. The germline V gene has CDR1 SQVTM and CDR2 ANQGSEA.